This TCR beta chain was captured by sequencing in a study of blood T cell repertoires in COVID-19. Study at large: PBMCs, B-cell-depleted T cells, or T cells were the source of the cDNA or gDNA that made up the material.

Trimming took 1 base from V and 8 from J; bases not matched to a gene: 5. The CDR3 is 14 residues long. The germline gives CDR1 MDHEN, CDR2 SYDVKM. Clones were read by immunoSEQ multiplex PCR, and TCRdb kept only the in-frame ones, dropping some. The table lists about 320,000 clones, 70% to 90% of them singletons. The origin of this receptor is a man younger than 35 who had recovered from COVID-19. The chain uses TRBV28 and TRBJ1-1; 9 bases match TRBD1. The sample consisted of peripheral blood. CDR3 nucleotides: TGTGCCAGCAGTTTATCAGGGACAGGGATCGAAGCTTTCTTT. It yields the protein CASSLSGTGIEAFF.